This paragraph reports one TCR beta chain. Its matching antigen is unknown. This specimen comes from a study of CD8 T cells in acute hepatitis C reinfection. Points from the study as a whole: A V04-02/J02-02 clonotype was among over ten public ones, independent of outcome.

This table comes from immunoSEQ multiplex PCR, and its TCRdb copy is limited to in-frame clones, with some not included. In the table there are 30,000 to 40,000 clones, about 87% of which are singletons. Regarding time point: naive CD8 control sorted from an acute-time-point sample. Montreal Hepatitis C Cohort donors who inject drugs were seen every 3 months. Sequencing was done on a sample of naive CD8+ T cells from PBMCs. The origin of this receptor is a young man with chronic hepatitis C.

The DNA of the CDR3 is TGTGCCAGCTCCCTGGACCTAACCTACAATGAGCAGTTCTTC. The encoded protein is CASSLDLTYNEQFF. The chain combines TRBV5-4 with TRBJ2-1; the D is unclear. The germline CDR1 and CDR2 sequences are SGHNT and YYREEE (reference sequence). The length of the CDR3 is 14 residues. Trimming left V 7 bases short and J 2 bases short, with 13 bases between. The full variable domain, rest sourced from reference TRBV5-4 and TRBJ2-1, is ETGVTQSPTHLIKTRGQQVTLRCSSQSGHNTVSWYQQALGQGPQFIFQYYREEENGRGNFPPRFSGLQFPNYSSELNVNALELDDSALYLCASSLDLTYNEQFFGPGTRLTVL.